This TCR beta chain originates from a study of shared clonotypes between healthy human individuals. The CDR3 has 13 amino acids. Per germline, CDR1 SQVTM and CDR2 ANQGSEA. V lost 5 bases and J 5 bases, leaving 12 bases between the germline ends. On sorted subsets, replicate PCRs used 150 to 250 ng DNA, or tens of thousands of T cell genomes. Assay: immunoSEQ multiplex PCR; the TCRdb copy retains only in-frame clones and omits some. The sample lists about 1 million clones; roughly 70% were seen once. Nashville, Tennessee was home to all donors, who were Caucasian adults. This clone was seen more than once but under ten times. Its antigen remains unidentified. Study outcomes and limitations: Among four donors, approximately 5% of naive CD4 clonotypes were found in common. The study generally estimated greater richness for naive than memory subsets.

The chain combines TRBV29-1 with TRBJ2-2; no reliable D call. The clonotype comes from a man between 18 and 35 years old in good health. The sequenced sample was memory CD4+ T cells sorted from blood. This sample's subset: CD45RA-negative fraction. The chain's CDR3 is CSVFSRATGELFF. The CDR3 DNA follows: TGCAGCGTTTTCAGCCGAGCGACCGGGGAGCTGTTTTTT.